The T cell receptor beta chain under discussion was sequenced for a study of control samples from healthy donors and cancer patients. The length of the CDR3 is 13 residues. V was trimmed by 3 bases and J by 5 bases, leaving 10 bases between them. Some clones are missing from TCRdb's copy, which holds only in-frame ones; the method was immunoSEQ multiplex PCR. The sample lists 150,000 to 180,000 clones, approximately 93% occurring once. The sample consisted of blood. V is TRBV12-3 or TRBV12-4 and J is TRBJ1-1; maybe TRBD1 (6 bases). The TCR was taken from a man aged 45 to 65 in good health. DNA for the CDR3: TGTGCCAGCAGTTTTCAGGGGTTGACTGAAGCTTTCTTT. As protein: CASSFQGLTEAFF.